A selection of T cell receptor beta chains follows, all from one sample in a study of vaccination effects on CD4 cells after COVID-19. Repertoires were generated with immunoSEQ multiplex PCR, while TCRdb's copy carries only in-frame clones and drops some. The repertoire has 40,000 to 45,000 clones, 76% of them found once; the top ten carry about 3.7%. These receptors are not linked to any known antigen. The specimen was CD4+ T cells from PBMCs cultured without peptide, collected after COVID-19 vaccination. The source of these receptors is a human donor who had a prior SARS-CoV-2 infection. The CDR3 runs from the conserved cysteine through the conserved F or W. The D gene is left open where the match is weak. Expanded clones are given a class, and other clones once, few, many or no size at all.

NA	NA	TRBV5-1	TRBJ2-3	TGCGCCAGCAGCCATGCTACTGGCACAGATACGCAGTATTTT	CASSHATGTDTQYF
NA	TRBD2	TRBV12-3/TRBV12-4	TRBJ2-7	TGTGCCAGCGGGGGGGAGTCCGAGCAGTACTTC	CASGGESEQYF
NA	NA	TRBV7-2	TRBJ2-3	TGTGCCAGCCAGGACTGGGTTGGCACAGATACGCAGTATTTT	CASQDWVGTDTQYF
once	NA	TRBV3-1/TRBV3-2	TRBJ1-1	TGTGCCAGCAGCCAAGATTTTAGCAGGGGCAACACTGAAGCTTTCTTT	CASSQDFSRGNTEAFF
NA	NA	TRBV25-1	TRBJ1-1	TGTGCCAGCAGTGTTGGGCAGGGGATCGCTGAAGCTTTCTTT	CASSVGQGIAEAFF
NA	NA	TRBV6-5	TRBJ2-2	TGTGCCAGCACCCAGCTACCTACGAACACCGGGGAGCTGTTTTTT	CASTQLPTNTGELFF
few	TRBD1	TRBV2	TRBJ2-7	TGTGCCAGCAGTGAAGCGCTTGGACAGGGGGCGTTGTACGAGCAGTACTTC	CASSEALGQGALYEQYF
NA	TRBD2	TRBV12-5	TRBJ2-3	TGTGCTAGTGGTACGCCGATGGTGCGGGGGGATTTGGGTACAGATACGCAGTATTTT	CASGTPMVRGDLGTDTQYF
NA	NA	TRBV10-3	TRBJ2-1	TGTGCCATCAGTGAGGACAATACCTCCTACAATGAGCAGTTCTTC	CAISEDNTSYNEQFF
few	NA	TRBV6-1	TRBJ2-7	TGTGCCAGCAGTGAAAGGGGATCGCGATTCTACGAGCAGTACTTC	CASSERGSRFYEQYF
NA	NA	TRBV19	TRBJ1-5	TGTGCCAGTCTCGACAGGAGCTACAATCAGCCCCAGCATTTT	CASLDRSYNQPQHF
NA	TRBD1	TRBV9	TRBJ1-2	TGTGCCAGCAGCGTAGGGACAGGGGGCCTTAACTATGGCTACACCTTC	CASSVGTGGLNYGYTF
NA	TRBD2	TRBV7-3	TRBJ2-5	TGTGCCAGCAGCTTACACGCCCCAAGACTAGCGGGAGATAAAGAGACCCAGTACTTC	CASSLHAPRLAGDKETQYF
few	NA	TRBV24-1	TRBJ2-1	TGTGCCACCAGCAGGGGTAACTCCTACAATGAGCAGTTCTTC	CATSRGNSYNEQFF
NA	TRBD1	TRBV3-1/TRBV3-2	TRBJ1-1	TGTGCCAGTAGGGACAGGGATTTTACTGAAGCTTTCTTT	CASRDRDFTEAFF
few	TRBD1	TRBV10-1	TRBJ2-5	TGCGCCAGTATAGTGGGACAGGGTCAGACCCAGTACTTC	CASIVGQGQTQYF
NA	TRBD2	TRBV7-2	TRBJ2-2	TGTGCCAGCAGCTTGGCCCCCGGGACTAAATCCGGGGAGCTGTTTTTT	CASSLAPGTKSGELFF
few	NA	TRBV2	TRBJ1-1	TGTGCCAGCAGTGAATTTTGGGGCACTGAAGCTTTCTTT	CASSEFWGTEAFF
few	TRBD2	TRBV6-2/TRBV6-3	TRBJ2-7	TGTGCCAGCAGTTACGGGACTAGCGGTTACGAGCAGTACTTC	CASSYGTSGYEQYF
NA	TRBD2	TRBV7-8	TRBJ2-7	TGTGCCAGCAGCTTAGTTCTCAGCCTTCTAGCGGGGTCGTCCTACGAGCAGTACTTC	CASSLVLSLLAGSSYEQYF
once	NA	TRBV19	TRBJ2-5	TGTGCCAGTAGTTCAACAAGCTACGCCCGGGAGACCCAGTACTTC	CASSSTSYARETQYF
NA	TRBD2	TRBV6-6	TRBJ2-2	TGTGCCAGCAGTTACGGACTAGCGGACACCGGGGAGCTGTTTTTT	CASSYGLADTGELFF
NA	NA	TRBV11-3	TRBJ1-4	TGTGCCAGCAGTCTCTACAGGGATGATGAAAAACTGTTTTTT	CASSLYRDDEKLFF
NA	TRBD1	TRBV15	TRBJ1-3	TGTGCCACCAGCAGAGAACCCGGGACAGGCTCTGGAAACACCATATATTTT	CATSREPGTGSGNTIYF